The clone carrying this TCR beta chain has a handful of counts. The V segment lost 4 bases and the J segment 0 bases; nucleotides outside the gene matches: 6. Germline V CDR1 and CDR2: SEHNR, FQNEAQ (reference sequence). The CDR3 has 16 residues. Repertoires were generated with immunoSEQ multiplex PCR, while TCRdb's copy carries only in-frame clones and drops some. The table has tens of thousands of clones, around 80% seen once. The data were taken from a study of chemoradiotherapy in HPV16-positive cancers. About the study: Two HPV16-positive patients' cells yielded candidate HPV-specific clones and common motifs.

Samples were taken several times over chemoradiotherapy. This clonotype originated in a human donor with HPV-associated anogenital cancer. The specimen was blood, collected from a patient who underwent chemoradiotherapy. V is TRBV7-9 and J is TRBJ2-1; TRBD1 aligns across 7 bases. This CDR3 is CASSSQQGSSYNEQFF. In nucleotides, the CDR3 is TGTGCCAGCAGCTCACAACAGGGGAGCTCCTACAATGAGCAGTTCTTC.